The source of this T cell receptor beta chain is a study of blood T cell repertoires in COVID-19. Study in general: Sites across the United States, Italy and Spain contributed samples from acute and convalescent COVID-19.

Assay: immunoSEQ multiplex PCR; the TCRdb copy retains only in-frame clones and omits some. The table includes roughly 80,000 clones, under 85% detected once. The CDR3 runs 16 residues. With V trimmed by 6 bases and J by 6 bases, 10 bases remained unmatched. Germline V gene lookup returns CDR1 MDHEN and CDR2 SYDVKM. Input material: peripheral blood. This rearrangement joins TRBV28 to TRBJ2-5; 13 bases are a match to TRBD2. This receptor was taken from a human donor in a cohort sampled during active COVID-19. The CDR3 spells CASRTDGTSGIKTQYF. The CDR3 DNA is TGTGCCAGCAGAACCGACGGGACTAGCGGGATAAAGACCCAGTACTTC.